The text below deals with one T cell receptor (beta chain). Its target antigen remains unknown. From each donor, an approximately 2.5 ml peripheral blood sample was drawn into PAXgene tubes and stored at -80 degrees C. Total RNA was isolated from whole blood with the PAXgene blood miRNA kit on an automated QIAcube, without T cell sorting. Peripheral blood from monozygotic twin pairs, either concordant or discordant for inflammatory bowel disease, underwent deep TCRalpha and TCRbeta repertoire profiling that used unique molecular barcoding. Smoking habits were recorded for all twin pairs, and individuals were classified as current, former or never smokers. The sample is drawn from a study of monozygotic twins with inflammatory bowel disease (dated by TCRdb to about 2019). Concerning the study at large: The complete study included 28 monozygotic twin pairs: 19 IBD-discordant Danish pairs and nine German pairs, of which four were IBD-concordant and five were IBD-discordant. Each individual had, on average, about 151 000 unique TCRalpha sequences and 181 000 unique TCRbeta sequences available for analysis. The search for disease-associated traits relied mainly on comparing, within discordant pairs, IBD patients with their genetically identical healthy co-twins. Points the paper makes about the study in general: The results gave no support for a single strong signal or clonotype linked to IBD. A decrease in TCRbeta repertoire diversity, as measured by inverse Simpson index, was observed in IBD patients compared with their healthy co-twins. Fewer clonotypes were shared with other individuals by IBD patients than by healthy twins, most markedly in patients showing signs of disease activity. Different T cell subtypes could not be distinguished in the analysis. Concordant and discordant twins showed no difference in repertoire similarity, possibly because of limited statistical power. Background noise and inter-individual variability may have been introduced into the repertoires by the differing immunosuppressive treatments among patients.

Receptor libraries were prepared by 5' RACE. Each TCR library was prepared from 3,500 to 4,500 ng of total RNA. For each sample, cDNA synthesis with SMARTScribe reverse transcriptase was split into eight separate reactions. Unique molecular identifiers containing a 6-nucleotide sample barcode were introduced through template switching during cDNA synthesis. Two nested PCRs of roughly 16 and 10 cycles amplified the TCRalpha and TCRbeta cDNA, and bead purification followed each PCR. Before amplification, the cDNA was treated with uracil DNA-glycosylase and purified using the QIAquick PCR purification kit. The second PCR added Illumina TruSeq-compatible adapters along with sample-specific barcodes. TapeStation and Qubit were used to check library quality and concentration, and around 5 ng of each library went into the pool. Sequencing of the pooled libraries was done on an Illumina HiSeq2500 single-index Rapid Run using custom sequencing primers and 2 x 100 bp reads. As for the original processing: MiGEC version 1.2.6 was used for UMI-based consensus assembly to correct PCR and sequencing errors. MiXCR version 2.1.1 was used for V(D)J alignment, clonotype assembly and CDR3 extraction. To normalise gene usage, clonotype sharing and MAIT/NKT TCR abundance, the analysis used the top 1000, 10 000 and 20 000 clonotypes per sample. After downsampling to 27 000 UMIs, diversity was calculated as the inverse Simpson index using the vegan R package. Statistical testing used paired Mann-Whitney U tests on the discordant twin pairs and applied Benjamini-Hochberg correction for multiple testing. Reprocessed by TCRdb, the reads give a single entry per CDR3 protein sequence, without DNA. These V and J calls are TCRdb output, not the study's own analysis. The sample table records some 440,000 distinct CDR3 sequences. Clones ranked in the top ten supply more than 2% of the sample.

The CDR3 starts with the cysteine, ends with the phenylalanine, and has 15 residues. No DNA is recorded. Rearrangement joined TRBV12-2 to TRBJ2-1; TCRdb's D call, TRBD1, is unchecked because there is no DNA. TRBV12-2 is recorded as a pseudogene. The specimen was blood. The clonotype comes from a human donor with ulcerative colitis or Crohn's disease, or a healthy co-twin of an affected twin (not recorded which). Here the CDR3 is given as CASRLARRGGGEQFF.